The source of this TCR beta chain is a study of T cell responses to AZD1222 COVID-19 vaccine. Worth noting for this clone: The antigen is undetermined.

Profiled with immunoSEQ multiplex PCR; TCRdb holds only in-frame clones, not every one. The data show approximately 150,000 clones, over 75% seen once. Regarding the study as a whole: It was only 6 or 7 AZD1222 recipients who were seropositive at baseline.

The germline V gene has CDR1 MRHNA and CDR2 SNTAGT. Trimming took 3 bases from V and 4 from J, leaving 19 bases between them. This CDR3 comprises 17 residues. Specimen: peripheral blood, collected on day 0 of AZD1222 vaccination. The chain carries TRBV6-4 and TRBJ1-3, with D perhaps TRBD1 (6 bases). The TCR comes from an adult in good health. CDR3: CASSEGPLGARGNTIYF. The CDR3 nucleotides read TGTGCCAGCAGTGAAGGGCCGTTGGGGGCGCGGGGAAACACCATATATTTT.